This T cell receptor (beta chain) was retrieved from a study of metastatic and nonmetastatic thyroid tumors. TCRdb re-processed the PCR reads through MiXCR. The table includes approximately 8,000 clones, around 27% detected once. V shed 0 bases and J shed 6 bases, with 12 bases lying between them. The CDR3 covers 15 residues. Germline loops: CDR1 LNHDA, CDR2 SQIVND (reference sequence). Patients underwent thyroid surgery, and none had received any treatment before it. Sample: adjacent normal tissue. The sequence was obtained from a female donor with papillary thyroid cancer or a benign thyroid nodule (not recorded which). Some clones in this sample may be carry-over from other donors' samples. The V call is TRBV19, the J call TRBJ1-5; no reliable D call. This chain's CDR3 is CASSIDLSGFQPQHF. For the CDR3, the DNA is TGTGCCAGTAGTATAGATCTATCGGGGTTTCAGCCCCAGCATTTT.